This T cell receptor beta chain stems from a study of T cell responses to AZD1222 COVID-19 vaccine. Broader study findings: In a largely white British group with more females than males, clonal diversity was possibly underestimated.

The CDR3 contains 16 residues. V lost 2 bases and J lost 7; bases outside the gene matches: 9. Germline values: CDR1 MNHNS, CDR2 SASEGT. Comment on this clone: The antigen is unknown.

This table comes from immunoSEQ multiplex PCR, and its TCRdb copy is limited to in-frame clones, with some not included. The sample lists more than 95,000 clones, nearly 95% seen once, with 4.5% to 5% in the top ten. The genes are TRBV6-1 and TRBJ1-4; 8 bases agree with TRBD1. The sequence was obtained from an adult in good health. The sample here was peripheral blood, taken on day 0 of AZD1222 vaccination. This CDR3 is CASSESTGGGAEKLFF. CDR3 in DNA: TGTGCCAGCAGTGAAAGCACAGGGGGAGGAGCTGAAAAACTGTTTTTT.